This T cell receptor (beta chain) was profiled in a study of T-cell memory formation after mild COVID-19. TCRdb itself ran the 5' RACE reads through MiXCR, one entry per CDR3 protein. Here the sample spans tens of thousands of distinct CDR3 sequences, approximately 15% being singletons. Germline V gene data show CDR1 as SEHNR and CDR2 as FQNEAQ (reference sequence). The CDR3 length is 15 residues. V gave up 1 base and J gave up 2 bases, with 12 bases separating them. The specimen sequenced was PBMCs or a T cell subset sorted from them (not recorded which). V is TRBV7-9 and J is TRBJ2-7; maybe TRBD2 (5 bases). The TCR comes from an adult woman who had mild COVID-19 (a few samples of this study predate the infection). Cell type and time point are not known. The CDR3 nucleotides read TGTGCCAGCAGCTTAGTGGGAGAGCCCACCTACGAGCAGTACTTC. Protein sequence: CASSLVGEPTYEQYF.